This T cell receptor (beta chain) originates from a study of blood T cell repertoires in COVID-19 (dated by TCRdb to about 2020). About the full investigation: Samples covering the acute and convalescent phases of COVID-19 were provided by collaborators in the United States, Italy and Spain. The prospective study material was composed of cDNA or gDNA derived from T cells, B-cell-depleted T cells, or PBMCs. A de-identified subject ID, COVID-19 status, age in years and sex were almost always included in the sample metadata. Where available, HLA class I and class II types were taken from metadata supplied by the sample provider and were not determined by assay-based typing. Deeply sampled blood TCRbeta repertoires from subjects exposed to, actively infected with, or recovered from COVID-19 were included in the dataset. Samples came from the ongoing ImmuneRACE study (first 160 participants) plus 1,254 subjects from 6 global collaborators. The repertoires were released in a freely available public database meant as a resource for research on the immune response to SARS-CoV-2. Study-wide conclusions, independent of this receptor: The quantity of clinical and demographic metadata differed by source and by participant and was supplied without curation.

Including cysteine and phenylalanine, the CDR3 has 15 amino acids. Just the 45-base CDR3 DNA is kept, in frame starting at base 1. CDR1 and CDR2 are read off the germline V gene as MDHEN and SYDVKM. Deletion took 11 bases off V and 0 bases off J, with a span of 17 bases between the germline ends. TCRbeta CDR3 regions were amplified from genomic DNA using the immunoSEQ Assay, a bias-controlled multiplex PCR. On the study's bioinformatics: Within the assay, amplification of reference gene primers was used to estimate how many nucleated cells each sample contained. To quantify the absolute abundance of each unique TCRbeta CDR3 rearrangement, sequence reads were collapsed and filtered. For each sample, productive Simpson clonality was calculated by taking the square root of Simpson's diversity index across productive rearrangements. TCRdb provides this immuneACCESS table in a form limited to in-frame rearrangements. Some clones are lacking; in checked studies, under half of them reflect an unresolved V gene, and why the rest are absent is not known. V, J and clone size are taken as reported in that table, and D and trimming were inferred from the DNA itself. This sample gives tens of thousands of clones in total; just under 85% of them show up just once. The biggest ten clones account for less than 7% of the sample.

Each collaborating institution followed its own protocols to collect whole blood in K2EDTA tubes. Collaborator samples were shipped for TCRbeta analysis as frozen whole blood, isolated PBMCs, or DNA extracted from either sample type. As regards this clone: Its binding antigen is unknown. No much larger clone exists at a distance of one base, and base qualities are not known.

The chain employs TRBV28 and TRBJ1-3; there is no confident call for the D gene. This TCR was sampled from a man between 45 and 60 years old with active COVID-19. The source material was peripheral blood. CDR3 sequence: CASGGSPASGNTIYF. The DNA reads TGTGCCTCCGGAGGGAGCCCGGCCTCTGGAAACACCATATATTTT.